Sequencing of this T cell receptor (beta chain) was carried out in a study of T cells in localized non-small cell lung cancer (TCRdb year 2020). Broadly, across the study: The study examined T cell repertoires in approximately 240 patients with early-stage NSCLC and compared tumors with uninvolved tumor-adjacent lungs. The cohort comprised 236 treatment-naïve NSCLC patients with resected, localized lung tumors. NSCLC patients had a mean age of around 66 years, and 129 were male and about 110 female. Study-wide conclusions, independent of this receptor: Longer overall survival was associated with higher blood T cell density, whereas shorter survival was associated with higher adjacent-lung clonality. A median of around 50 of the top 100 tumor clones turned up in the paired uninvolved adjacent lung, and about 28 of those clones also ranked among the top 100 of that same adjacent lung. Multi-region tumor sequencing was not performed, so intratumor heterogeneity could not be excluded. Uninvolved tumor-adjacent lung showed the highest T cell clonality, higher than tumor, which suggests more focused antigenic responses in the uninvolved tumor-adjacent lung. Because the study design was exploratory, TCR variables were selected using unadjusted p-values without false-discovery rate correction.

At diagnosis, tumor, uninvolved tumor-adjacent lung and peripheral blood were collected and then preserved as a mix of FFPE and fresh-frozen material. To note about this clone: Its cognate antigen has yet to be identified. There are no base qualities to consult, and no much larger clone falls within one base.

TCR beta CDR3 regions were sequenced from DNA using the immunoSEQ Assay. The published analysis was carried out like this. T cell density was computed as TCR beta template counts normalized to usable DNA estimated by amplifying housekeeping genes. Richness was estimated with the preseqR package, extrapolating to 400,000 templates for PBMC samples and 120,000 templates for tissue samples. Clonality was calculated as one minus Pielou's evenness. Tissue-enriched TCRs were identified by differential abundance testing using productive amino-acid clonotypes, minimum total count 5 and alpha 0.1. The Jaccard Index and the Morisita Overlap Index were used to quantify repertoire overlap between compartments. GLIPH grouped TCR beta CDR3s together with public tetramer-defined viral CDR3s, and a viral motif had to include at least three viral sequences and also show V-gene enrichment. Drawn from immuneACCESS, this table holds only the in-frame rearrangements with V and J called that TCRdb kept. Clones are partly lost; checked studies trace under half to an unresolved V gene and leave the rest unexplained. The V and J calls and clone size are taken from that table; D and trimming were inferred from the DNA. The sample table shows approximately 6,400 clones, and 40% to 45% are seen once. The ten largest make up roughly a tenth of the sample.

The germline V gene provides CDR1 MNHGY and CDR2 SAAAGT. V ends up 6 bases short and J 7 bases short, with an unmatched junction base count of 11. The CDR3 numbers 14 residues from cysteine through phenylalanine. Only CDR3 DNA is held: 42 bases, read in frame from base 1. The sequence joins TRBV6-8 to TRBJ1-2, and 7 junctional nucleotides match TRBD1. The clonotype comes from a woman aged 35-70 years with stage II squamous cell lung carcinoma. The starting material was lung tumor tissue, obtained before any cancer treatment. The nucleotide sequence reads as follows: TGTGCCAGCAGGTCGGAACAGGGGAACGTTGGCTACACCTTC. Translated, this gives CASRSEQGNVGYTF.